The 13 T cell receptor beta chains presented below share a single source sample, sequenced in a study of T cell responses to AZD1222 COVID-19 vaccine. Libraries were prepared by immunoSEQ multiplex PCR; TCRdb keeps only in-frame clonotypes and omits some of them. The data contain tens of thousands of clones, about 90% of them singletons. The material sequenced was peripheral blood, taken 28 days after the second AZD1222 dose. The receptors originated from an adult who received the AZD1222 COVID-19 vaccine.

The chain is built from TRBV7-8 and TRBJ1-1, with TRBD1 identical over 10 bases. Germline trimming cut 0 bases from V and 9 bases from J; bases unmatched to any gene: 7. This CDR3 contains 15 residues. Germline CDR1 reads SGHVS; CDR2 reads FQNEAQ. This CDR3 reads CASSLAPDRGTKAFF. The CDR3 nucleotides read TGTGCCAGCAGCTTAGCCCCGGACAGGGGGACTAAAGCTTTCTTT.

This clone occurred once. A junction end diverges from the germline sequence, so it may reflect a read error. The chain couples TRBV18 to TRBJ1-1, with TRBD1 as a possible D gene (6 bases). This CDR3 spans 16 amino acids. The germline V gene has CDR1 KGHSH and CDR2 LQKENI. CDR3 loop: CASSPLHQGMNTKAFF. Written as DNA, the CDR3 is TGTGCCAGCTCACCATTACACCAGGGGATGAACACTAAAGCTTTCTTT. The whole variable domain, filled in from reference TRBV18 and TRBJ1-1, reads NAGVMQNPRHLVRRRGQEARLRCSPMKGHSHVYWYRQLPEEGLKFMVYLQKENIIDESGMPKERFSAEFPKEGPSILRIQQVVRGDSAAYFCASSPLHQGMNTKAFFGQGTRLTVV.

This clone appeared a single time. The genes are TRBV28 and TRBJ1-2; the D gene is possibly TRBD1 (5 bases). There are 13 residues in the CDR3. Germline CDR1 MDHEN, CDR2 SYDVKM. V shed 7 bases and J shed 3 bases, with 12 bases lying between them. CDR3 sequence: CASTPGSHYGYTF. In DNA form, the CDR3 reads TGTGCCAGCACCCCAGGGAGCCACTATGGCTACACCTTC.

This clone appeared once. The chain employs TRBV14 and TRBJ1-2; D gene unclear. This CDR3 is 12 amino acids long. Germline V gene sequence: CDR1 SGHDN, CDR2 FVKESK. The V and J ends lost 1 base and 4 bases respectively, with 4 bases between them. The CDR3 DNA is TGTGCCAGCAGCCAAGCCCCCTATGGCTACACCTTC. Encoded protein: CASSQAPYGYTF.

The CDR3 DNA reads as TGTGCCAGCAGCCAAGAATTGCAGGGGGGCAGCACAGATACGCAGTATTTT. Its translation: CASSQELQGGSTDTQYF. The V call is TRBV4-2, the J call TRBJ2-3, with a weak D call TRBD1 (7 bases). CDR1 is LGHNA and CDR2 is YNFKEQ in the germline V gene. V was shortened by 0 bases and J by 0 bases, with 13 bases between the two germline ends. The CDR3 has 17 residues.

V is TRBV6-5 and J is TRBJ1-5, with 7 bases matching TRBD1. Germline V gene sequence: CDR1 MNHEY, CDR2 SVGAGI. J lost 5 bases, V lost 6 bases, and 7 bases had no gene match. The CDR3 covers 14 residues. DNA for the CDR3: TGTGCCAGCAGGAGAAGACAGGGACATCAGCCCCAGCATTTT. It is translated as CASRRRQGHQPQHF.

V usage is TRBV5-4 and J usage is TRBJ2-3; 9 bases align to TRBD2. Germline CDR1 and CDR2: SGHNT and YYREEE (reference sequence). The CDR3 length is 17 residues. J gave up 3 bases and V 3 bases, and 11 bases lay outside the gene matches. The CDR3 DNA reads TGTGCCAGCAGCTCGGGGGCGGGGGGGCTAAGGACAGATACGCAGTATTTT. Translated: CASSSGAGGLRTDTQYF.

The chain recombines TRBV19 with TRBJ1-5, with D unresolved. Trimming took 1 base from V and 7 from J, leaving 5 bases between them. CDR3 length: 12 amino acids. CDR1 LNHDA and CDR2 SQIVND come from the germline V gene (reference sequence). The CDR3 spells CASSIGVQPQHF. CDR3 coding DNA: TGTGCCAGTAGTATAGGGGTACAGCCCCAGCATTTT.

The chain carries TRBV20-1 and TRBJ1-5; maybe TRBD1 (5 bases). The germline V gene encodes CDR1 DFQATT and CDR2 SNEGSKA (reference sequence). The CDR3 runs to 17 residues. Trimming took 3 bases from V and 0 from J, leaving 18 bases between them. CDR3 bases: TGCAGTGCTAGTTTGAGAGGTGGCAGGGATAGCAATCAGCCCCAGCATTTT. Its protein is CSASLRGGRDSNQPQHF.

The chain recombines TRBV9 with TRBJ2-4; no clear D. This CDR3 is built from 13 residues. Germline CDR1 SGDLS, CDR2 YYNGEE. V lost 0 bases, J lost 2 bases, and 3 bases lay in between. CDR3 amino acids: CASSVDPKNIQYF. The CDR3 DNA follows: TGTGCCAGCAGCGTAGATCCCAAAAACATTCAGTACTTC. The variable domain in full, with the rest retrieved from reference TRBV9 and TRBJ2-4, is DSGVTQTPKHLITATGQRVTLRCSPRSGDLSVYWYQQSLDQGLQFLIQYYNGEERAKGNILERFSAQQFPDLHSELNLSSLELGDSALYFCASSVDPKNIQYFGAGTRLSVL.

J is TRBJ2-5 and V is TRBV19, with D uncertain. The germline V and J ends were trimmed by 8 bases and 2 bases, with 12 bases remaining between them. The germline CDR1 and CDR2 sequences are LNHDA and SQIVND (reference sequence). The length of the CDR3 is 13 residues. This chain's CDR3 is CASARVIQETQYF. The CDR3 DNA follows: TGTGCCAGTGCCCGGGTCATTCAAGAGACCCAGTACTTC. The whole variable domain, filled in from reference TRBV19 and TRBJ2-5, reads DGGITQSPKYLFRKEGQNVTLSCEQNLNHDAMYWYRQDPGQGLRLIYYSQIVNDFQKGDIAEGYSVSREKKESFPLTVTSAQKNPTAFYLCASARVIQETQYFGPGTRLLVL.

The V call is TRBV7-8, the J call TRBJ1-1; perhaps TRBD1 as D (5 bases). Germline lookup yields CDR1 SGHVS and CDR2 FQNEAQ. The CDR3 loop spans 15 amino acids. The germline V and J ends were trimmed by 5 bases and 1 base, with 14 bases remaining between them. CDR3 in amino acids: CASSPSGHTNTEAFF. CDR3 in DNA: TGTGCCAGCAGCCCCTCCGGACACACGAACACTGAAGCTTTCTTT.

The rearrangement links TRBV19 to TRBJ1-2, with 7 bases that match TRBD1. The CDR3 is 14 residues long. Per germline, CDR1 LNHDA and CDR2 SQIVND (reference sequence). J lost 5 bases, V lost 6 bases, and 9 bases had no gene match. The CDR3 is CASRLDRRAYGYTF. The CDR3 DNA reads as TGTGCCAGTAGACTGGACAGGAGGGCGTATGGCTACACCTTC.